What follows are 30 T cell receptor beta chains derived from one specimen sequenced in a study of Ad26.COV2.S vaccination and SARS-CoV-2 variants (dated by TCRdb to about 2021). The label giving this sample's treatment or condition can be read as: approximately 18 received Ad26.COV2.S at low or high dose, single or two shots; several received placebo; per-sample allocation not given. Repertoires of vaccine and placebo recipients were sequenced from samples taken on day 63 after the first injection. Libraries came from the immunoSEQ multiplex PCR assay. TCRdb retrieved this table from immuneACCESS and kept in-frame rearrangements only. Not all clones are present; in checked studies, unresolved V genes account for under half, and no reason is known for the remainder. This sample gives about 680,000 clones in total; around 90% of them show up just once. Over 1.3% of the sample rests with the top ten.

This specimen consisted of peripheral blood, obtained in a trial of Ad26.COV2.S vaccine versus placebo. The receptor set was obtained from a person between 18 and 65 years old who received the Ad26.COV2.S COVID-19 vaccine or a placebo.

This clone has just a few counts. The CDR3 loop is CASSIVTVTNTGELFF. CDR3 in DNA: TGTGCCAGCAGCATCGTGACTGTAACGAACACCGGGGAGCTGTTTTTT. The V and J genes are TRBV3-1 (or the pseudogene TRBV3-2) and TRBJ2-2; no definite D call. Trimming shortened V by 5 bases and J by 0 bases, and 13 bases separated the two germline ends. Germline CDR1 is LGHDT and CDR2 is YNNKEL (reference sequence). The CDR3 totals 16 residues.

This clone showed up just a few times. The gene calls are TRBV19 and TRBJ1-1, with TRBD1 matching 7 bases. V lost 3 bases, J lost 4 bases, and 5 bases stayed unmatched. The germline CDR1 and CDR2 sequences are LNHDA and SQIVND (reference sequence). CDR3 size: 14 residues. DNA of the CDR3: TGTGCCAGTAGTATGACAGGGATGGGCACTGAAGCTTTCTTT. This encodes CASSMTGMGTEAFF.

The CDR3 is CASSDGPGDNEQFF. CDR3 in DNA: TGTGCCAGTAGTGACGGCCCCGGCGACAATGAGCAGTTCTTC. V usage is TRBV19 and J usage is TRBJ2-1; D not resolved. The V gene lost 5 bases and the J gene lost 5 bases, with 13 bases spanning the gap. Germline V gene data show CDR1 as LNHDA and CDR2 as SQIVND (reference sequence). The CDR3 runs 14 residues.

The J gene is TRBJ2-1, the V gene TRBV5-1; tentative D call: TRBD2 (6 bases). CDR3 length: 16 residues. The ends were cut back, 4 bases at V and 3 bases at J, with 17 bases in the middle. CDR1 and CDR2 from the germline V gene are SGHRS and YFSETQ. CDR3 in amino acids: CASSPGGAGVYNEQFF. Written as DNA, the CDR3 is TGCGCCAGCAGCCCCGGTGGAGCGGGCGTCTACAATGAGCAGTTCTTC.

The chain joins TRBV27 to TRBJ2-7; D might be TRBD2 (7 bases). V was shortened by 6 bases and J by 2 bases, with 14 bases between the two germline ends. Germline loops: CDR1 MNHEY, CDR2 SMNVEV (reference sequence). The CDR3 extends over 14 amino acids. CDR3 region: CASSFGGGTYEQYF. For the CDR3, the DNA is TGTGCCAGCAGCTTTGGGGGGGGCACCTACGAGCAGTACTTC.

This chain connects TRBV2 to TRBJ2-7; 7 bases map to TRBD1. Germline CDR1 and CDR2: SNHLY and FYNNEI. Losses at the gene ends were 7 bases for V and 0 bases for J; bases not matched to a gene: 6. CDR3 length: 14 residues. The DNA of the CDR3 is TGTGCCAGCAAGGGACAGCTTATCTCCTACGAGCAGTACTTC. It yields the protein CASKGQLISYEQYF.

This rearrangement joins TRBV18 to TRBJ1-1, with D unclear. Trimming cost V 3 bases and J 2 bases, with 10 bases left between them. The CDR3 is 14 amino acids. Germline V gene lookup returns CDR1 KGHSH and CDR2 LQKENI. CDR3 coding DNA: TGTGCCAGCTCACCTCAGGTGGGCAACACTGAAGCTTTCTTT. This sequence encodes CASSPQVGNTEAFF.

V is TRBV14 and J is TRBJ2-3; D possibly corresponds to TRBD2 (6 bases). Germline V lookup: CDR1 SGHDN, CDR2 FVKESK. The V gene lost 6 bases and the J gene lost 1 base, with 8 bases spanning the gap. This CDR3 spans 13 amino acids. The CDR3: CASSLAGTDTQYF. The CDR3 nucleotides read TGTGCCAGCAGTTTAGCGGGCACAGATACGCAGTATTTT.

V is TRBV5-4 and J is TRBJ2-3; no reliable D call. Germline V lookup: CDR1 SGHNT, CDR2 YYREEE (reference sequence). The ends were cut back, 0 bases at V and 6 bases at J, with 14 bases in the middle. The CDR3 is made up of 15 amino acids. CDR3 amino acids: CASSLGEVRWDTQYF. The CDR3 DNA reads TGTGCCAGCAGCTTGGGAGAGGTGCGTTGGGATACGCAGTATTTT.

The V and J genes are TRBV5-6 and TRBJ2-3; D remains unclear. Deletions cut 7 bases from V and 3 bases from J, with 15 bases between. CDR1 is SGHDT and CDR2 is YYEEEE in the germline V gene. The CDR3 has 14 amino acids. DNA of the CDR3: TGTGCCAGCTTTGCGTTCAGGCGGACAGATACGCAGTATTTT. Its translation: CASFAFRRTDTQYF.

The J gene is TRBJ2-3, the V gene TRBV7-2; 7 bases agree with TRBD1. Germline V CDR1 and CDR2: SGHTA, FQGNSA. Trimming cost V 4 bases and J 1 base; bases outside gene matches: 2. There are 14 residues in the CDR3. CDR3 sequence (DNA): TGTGCCAGCAGCTCAGGACAGGGCACAGATACGCAGTATTTT. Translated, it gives CASSSGQGTDTQYF.

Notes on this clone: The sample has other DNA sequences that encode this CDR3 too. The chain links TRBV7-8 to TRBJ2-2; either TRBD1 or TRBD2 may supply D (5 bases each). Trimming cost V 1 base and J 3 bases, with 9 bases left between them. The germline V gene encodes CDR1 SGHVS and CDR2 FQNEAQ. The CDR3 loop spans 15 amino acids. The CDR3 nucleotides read TGTGCCAGCAGCTTAGGTCAGGGAGACACCGGGGAGCTGTTTTTT. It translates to CASSLGQGDTGELFF.

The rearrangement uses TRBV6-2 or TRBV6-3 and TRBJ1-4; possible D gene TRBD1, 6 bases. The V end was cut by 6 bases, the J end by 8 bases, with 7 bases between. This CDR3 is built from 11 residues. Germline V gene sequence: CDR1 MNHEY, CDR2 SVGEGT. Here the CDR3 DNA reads TGTGCCAGCAGCAGGGGCGAAAAACTGTTTTTT. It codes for CASSRGEKLFF.

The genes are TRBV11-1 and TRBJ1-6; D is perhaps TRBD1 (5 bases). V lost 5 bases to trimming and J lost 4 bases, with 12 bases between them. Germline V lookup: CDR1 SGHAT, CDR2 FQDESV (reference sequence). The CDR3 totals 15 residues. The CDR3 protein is CASSPEGQYNSPLHF. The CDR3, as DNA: TGTGCCAGCAGCCCAGAGGGGCAGTATAATTCACCCCTCCACTTT.

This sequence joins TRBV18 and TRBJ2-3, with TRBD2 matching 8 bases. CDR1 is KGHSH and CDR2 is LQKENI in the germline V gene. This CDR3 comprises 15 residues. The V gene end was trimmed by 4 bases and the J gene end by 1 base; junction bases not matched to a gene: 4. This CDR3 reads CASSQRETGTDTQYF. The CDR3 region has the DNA TGTGCCAGCTCACAGCGGGAGACGGGCACAGATACGCAGTATTTT.

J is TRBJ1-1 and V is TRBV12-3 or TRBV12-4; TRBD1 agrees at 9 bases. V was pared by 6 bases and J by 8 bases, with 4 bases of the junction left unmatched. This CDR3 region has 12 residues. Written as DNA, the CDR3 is TGTGCCAGCAGCTTGGACAGGGGAGAAGCTTTCTTT. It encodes CASSLDRGEAFF.

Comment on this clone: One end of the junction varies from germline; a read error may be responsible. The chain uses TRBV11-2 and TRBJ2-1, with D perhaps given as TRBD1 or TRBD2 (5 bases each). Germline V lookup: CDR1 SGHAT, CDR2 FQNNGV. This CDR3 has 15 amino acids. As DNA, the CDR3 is TGTGCCAGCAGCCTAGAGGGCAGGGAATACAATGAGCAGTTCTTC. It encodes CASSLEGREYNEQFF. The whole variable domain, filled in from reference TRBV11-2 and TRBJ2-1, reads EAGVAQSPRYKIIEKRQSVAFWCNPISGHATLYWYQQILGQGPKLLIQFQNNGVVDDSQLPKDRFSAERLKGVDSTLKIQPAKLEDSAVYLCASSLEGREYNEQFFGPGTRLTVL.

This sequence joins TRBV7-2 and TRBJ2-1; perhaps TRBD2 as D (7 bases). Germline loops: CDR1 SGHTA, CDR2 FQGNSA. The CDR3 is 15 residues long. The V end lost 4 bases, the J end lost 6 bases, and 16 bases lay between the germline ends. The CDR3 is CASSSRGGESNEQFF. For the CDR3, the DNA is TGTGCCAGCAGCTCTAGGGGGGGCGAGAGCAATGAGCAGTTCTTC.

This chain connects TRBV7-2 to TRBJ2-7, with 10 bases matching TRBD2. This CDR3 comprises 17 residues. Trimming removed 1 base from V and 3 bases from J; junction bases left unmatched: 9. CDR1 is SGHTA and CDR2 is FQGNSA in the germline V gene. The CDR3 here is CASSLEGSGRAHYEQYF. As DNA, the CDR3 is TGTGCCAGCAGCTTAGAAGGGAGCGGGAGGGCCCACTACGAGCAGTACTTC. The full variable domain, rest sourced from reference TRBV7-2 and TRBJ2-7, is GAGVSQSPSNKVTEKGKDVELRCDPISGHTALYWYRQSLGQGLEFLIYFQGNSAPDKSGLPSDRFSAERTGGSVSTLTIQRTQQEDSAVYLCASSLEGSGRAHYEQYFGPGTRLTVT.

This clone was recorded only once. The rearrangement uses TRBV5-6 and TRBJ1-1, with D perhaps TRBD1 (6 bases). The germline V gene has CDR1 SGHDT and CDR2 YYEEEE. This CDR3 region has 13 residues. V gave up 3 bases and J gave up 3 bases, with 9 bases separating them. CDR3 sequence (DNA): TGTGCCAGCAGCTCGGGACACTACACTGAAGCTTTCTTT. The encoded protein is CASSSGHYTEAFF.

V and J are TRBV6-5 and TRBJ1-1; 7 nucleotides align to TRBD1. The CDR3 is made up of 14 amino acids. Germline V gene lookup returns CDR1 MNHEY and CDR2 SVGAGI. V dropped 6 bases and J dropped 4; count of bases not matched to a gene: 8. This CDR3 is CASSVDRVGTEAFF. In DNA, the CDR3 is TGTGCCAGCAGCGTCGACAGGGTGGGCACTGAAGCTTTCTTT.

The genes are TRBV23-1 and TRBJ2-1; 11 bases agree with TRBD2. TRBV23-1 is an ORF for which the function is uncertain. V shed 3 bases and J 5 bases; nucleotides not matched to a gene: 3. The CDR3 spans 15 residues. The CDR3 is CASSHRLAGNNEQFF. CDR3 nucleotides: TGCGCCAGCAGTCATCGACTAGCGGGAAACAATGAGCAGTTCTTC.

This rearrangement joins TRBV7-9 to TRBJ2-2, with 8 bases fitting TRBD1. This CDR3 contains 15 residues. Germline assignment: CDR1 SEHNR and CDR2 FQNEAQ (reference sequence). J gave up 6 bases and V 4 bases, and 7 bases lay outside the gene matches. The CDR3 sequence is CASSSGTGDAGELFF. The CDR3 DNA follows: TGTGCCAGCAGCTCGGGGACAGGTGACGCCGGGGAGCTGTTTTTT.

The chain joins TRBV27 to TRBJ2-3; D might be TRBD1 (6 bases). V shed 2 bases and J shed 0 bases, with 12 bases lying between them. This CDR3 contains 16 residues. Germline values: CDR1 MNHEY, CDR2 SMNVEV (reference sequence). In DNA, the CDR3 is TGTGCCAGCAGTTTACACGGGACAACGAGCACAGATACGCAGTATTTT. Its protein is CASSLHGTTSTDTQYF.

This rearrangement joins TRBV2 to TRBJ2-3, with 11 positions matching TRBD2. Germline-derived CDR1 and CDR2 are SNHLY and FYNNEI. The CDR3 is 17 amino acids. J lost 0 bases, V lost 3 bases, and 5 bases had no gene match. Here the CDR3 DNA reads TGTGCCAGCAGTGATGGTGGGACTAGCGGTAGCACAGATACGCAGTATTTT. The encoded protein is CASSDGGTSGSTDTQYF.

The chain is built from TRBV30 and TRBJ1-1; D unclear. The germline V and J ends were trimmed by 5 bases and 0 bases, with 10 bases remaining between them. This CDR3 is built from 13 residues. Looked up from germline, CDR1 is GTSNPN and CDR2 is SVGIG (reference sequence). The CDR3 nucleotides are TGTGCCTGGGAGTCTCAGCTGAACACTGAAGCTTTCTTT. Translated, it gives CAWESQLNTEAFF.

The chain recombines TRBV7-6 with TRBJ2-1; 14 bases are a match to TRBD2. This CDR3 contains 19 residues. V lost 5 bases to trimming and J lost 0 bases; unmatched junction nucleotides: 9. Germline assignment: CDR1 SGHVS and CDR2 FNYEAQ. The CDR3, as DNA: TGTGCCAGCAGCACTCCGGGACTAGCGGGGGTAAGCTCCTACAATGAGCAGTTCTTC. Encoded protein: CASSTPGLAGVSSYNEQFF.

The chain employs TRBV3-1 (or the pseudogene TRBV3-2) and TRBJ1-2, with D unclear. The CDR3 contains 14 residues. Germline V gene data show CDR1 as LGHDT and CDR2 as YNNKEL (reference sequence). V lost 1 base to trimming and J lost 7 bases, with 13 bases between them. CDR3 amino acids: CASSQGAGSGGYTF. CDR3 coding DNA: TGTGCCAGCAGCCAAGGGGCAGGATCAGGTGGCTACACCTTC.

CDR3 residues: CATSGLAGESYNEQFF. CDR3 DNA: TGTGCCACCAGCGGACTAGCGGGAGAGTCCTACAATGAGCAGTTCTTC. The chain recombines TRBV24-1 with TRBJ2-1, with TRBD2 identical over 13 bases. CDR1 is KGHDR and CDR2 is SFDVKD in the germline V gene. Losses at the gene ends were 7 bases for V and 1 base for J; bases not matched to a gene: 3. The CDR3 is 16 residues long.

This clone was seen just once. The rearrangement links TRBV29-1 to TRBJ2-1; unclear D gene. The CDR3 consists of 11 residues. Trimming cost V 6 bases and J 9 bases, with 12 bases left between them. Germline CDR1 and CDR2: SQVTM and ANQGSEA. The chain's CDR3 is CSVHWMGEQFF. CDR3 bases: TGCAGCGTCCATTGGATGGGTGAGCAGTTCTTC.